Listed below are T cell receptor beta chains from one sample, sequenced in a study of regulatory T cells in long-lasting Graves disease. In TCRdb, the multiplex PCR reads were re-called with MiXCR into one record per CDR3 protein. The sample holds approximately 480,000 distinct CDR3 sequences, 15% to 20% seen once. These records were also assigned to another study, of T cells in Graves' hyperthyroidism and ophthalmopathy.

Sequencing was performed on peripheral blood mononuclear cells (PBMCs), taken at new diagnosis, from a patient treated with antithyroid drugs. The receptor set was obtained from a man aged 35-49 years with Graves disease. The CDR3 runs from the conserved cysteine through the conserved F or W. The D gene is left open where the match is weak. Not all rows give a size; the values are once, few, many and, for expanded clones, a class.

clone_size: -
cdr3_length: 14
d_call: TRBD2
v_call: TRBV20-1
j_call: TRBJ2-1
cdr3_aa: CSARRTSGSYEQFF
cdr3_nt: TGCAGTGCTAGACGGACTAGCGGGAGTTATGAGCAGTTCTTC

clone_size: -
cdr3_length: 14
d_call: -
v_call: TRBV7-8
j_call: TRBJ2-1
cdr3_aa: CASSLDPGDNEQFF
cdr3_nt: TGTGCCAGCAGCTTAGATCCAGGGGACAATGAGCAGTTCTTC

clone_size: many
cdr3_length: 13
d_call: TRBD1
v_call: TRBV20-1
j_call: TRBJ2-5
cdr3_aa: CSAEGATQETQYF
cdr3_nt: TGCAGTGCTGAGGGGGCGACCCAAGAGACCCAGTACTTC

clone_size: -
cdr3_length: 14
d_call: -
v_call: TRBV7-4
j_call: TRBJ2-7
cdr3_aa: CASSLRASRVERYF
cdr3_nt: TGTGCCAGCAGCCTCAGGGCGAGCCGCGTGGAGAGGTACTTC

clone_size: many
cdr3_length: 14
d_call: -
v_call: TRBV7-2
j_call: TRBJ2-7
cdr3_aa: CASSLAAETYEQYF
cdr3_nt: TGTGCCAGCAGCTTAGCGGCAGAAACCTACGAGCAGTACTTC

clone_size: -
cdr3_length: 19
d_call: -
v_call: TRBV10-3
j_call: TRBJ1-5
cdr3_aa: CAISESEDSEGFSNQPQHF
cdr3_nt: TGTGCCATCAGTGAGTCAGAGGACAGCGAGGGGTTTAGCAATCAGCCCCAGCATTTT

clone_size: many
cdr3_length: 12
d_call: TRBD1
v_call: TRBV2
j_call: TRBJ1-1
cdr3_aa: CASSGEGQGAFF
cdr3_nt: TGTGCCAGCAGTGGGGAGGGACAGGGGGCTTTCTTT

clone_size: many
cdr3_length: 17
d_call: TRBD2
v_call: TRBV6-2/TRBV6-3
j_call: TRBJ2-2
cdr3_aa: CASSYLAGGLRTGELFF
cdr3_nt: TGTGCCAGCAGTTACCTCGCGGGAGGCCTGAGGACCGGGGAGCTGTTTTTT

clone_size: many
cdr3_length: 13
d_call: -
v_call: TRBV5-1
j_call: TRBJ2-7
cdr3_aa: CASSLVVSGEQYF
cdr3_nt: TGCGCCAGCAGCTTGGTGGTTTCGGGTGAGCAGTACTTC

clone_size: many
cdr3_length: 15
d_call: TRBD2
v_call: TRBV24-1
j_call: TRBJ2-3
cdr3_aa: CATSDQGLAADTQYF
cdr3_nt: TGTGCCACCAGTGACCAAGGACTAGCCGCAGATACGCAGTATTTT

clone_size: -
cdr3_length: 16
d_call: TRBD1
v_call: TRBV24-1
j_call: TRBJ2-5
cdr3_aa: CATSDAGTGGEETQYF
cdr3_nt: TGTGCCACCAGTGACGCCGGGACAGGGGGCGAAGAGACCCAGTACTTC

clone_size: -
cdr3_length: 17
d_call: -
v_call: TRBV3-1
j_call: TRBJ2-2
cdr3_aa: CASSQAGARMGTGELFF
cdr3_nt: TGTGCCAGCAGCCAGGCAGGAGCGCGAATGGGCACCGGGGAGCTGTTTTTT

clone_size: many
cdr3_length: 14
d_call: -
v_call: TRBV28
j_call: TRBJ2-7
cdr3_aa: CASSLDHAGYEQYF
cdr3_nt: TGTGCCAGCAGTTTGGATCACGCGGGTTACGAGCAGTACTTC

clone_size: few
cdr3_length: 15
d_call: TRBD1
v_call: TRBV19
j_call: TRBJ2-6
cdr3_aa: CASRQGLAGANVLTF
cdr3_nt: TGTGCCAGCCGACAGGGTCTGGCTGGGGCCAACGTCCTGACTTTC

clone_size: -
cdr3_length: 11
d_call: -
v_call: TRBV12-3/TRBV12-4
j_call: TRBJ2-5
cdr3_aa: CASAESETQYF
cdr3_nt: TGTGCCAGCGCCGAAAGCGAGACCCAGTACTTC

clone_size: many
cdr3_length: 18
d_call: TRBD2
v_call: TRBV11-2
j_call: TRBJ2-3
cdr3_aa: CASSLATSGRFPTDTQYF
cdr3_nt: TGTGCCAGCAGCTTGGCGACTAGCGGGAGATTTCCCACAGATACGCAGTATTTT

clone_size: few
cdr3_length: 15
d_call: TRBD2
v_call: TRBV7-3
j_call: TRBJ2-1
cdr3_aa: CASSAASGFYNEQFF
cdr3_nt: TGTGCCAGCAGCGCCGCTAGCGGTTTCTACAATGAGCAGTTCTTC

clone_size: few
cdr3_length: 15
d_call: TRBD1
v_call: TRBV28
j_call: TRBJ2-2
cdr3_aa: CASSLGRGRTGELFF
cdr3_nt: TGTGCCAGCAGTTTGGGCAGGGGGCGAACCGGGGAGCTGTTTTTT

clone_size: many
cdr3_length: 12
d_call: TRBD1
v_call: TRBV30
j_call: TRBJ1-2
cdr3_aa: CAWRQGAIPYTF
cdr3_nt: TGTGCCTGGAGACAGGGGGCGATTCCCTACACCTTC

clone_size: many
cdr3_length: 15
d_call: -
v_call: TRBV5-1
j_call: TRBJ1-1
cdr3_aa: CASSLEPGMNTEAFF
cdr3_nt: TGCGCCAGCAGCTTGGAGCCGGGGATGAACACTGAAGCTTTCTTT

clone_size: -
cdr3_length: 12
d_call: -
v_call: TRBV10-3
j_call: TRBJ2-7
cdr3_aa: CAISEGSPEQYF
cdr3_nt: TGTGCCATCAGTGAGGGGTCGCCCGAGCAGTACTTC

clone_size: many
cdr3_length: 15
d_call: -
v_call: TRBV4-1
j_call: TRBJ1-1
cdr3_aa: CASSPRWQLNTEAFF
cdr3_nt: TGCGCCAGCAGCCCTAGATGGCAACTGAACACTGAAGCTTTCTTT

clone_size: many
cdr3_length: 16
d_call: -
v_call: TRBV2
j_call: TRBJ2-3
cdr3_aa: CASSDYPRRTTDTQYF
cdr3_nt: TGTGCCAGCAGTGACTATCCCCGACGGACCACAGATACGCAGTATTTT

clone_size: -
cdr3_length: 15
d_call: -
v_call: TRBV20-1
j_call: TRBJ2-7
cdr3_aa: CSARDLSAATYEQYF
cdr3_nt: TGCAGTGCTAGAGATCTCTCGGCAGCTACCTACGAGCAGTACTTC

clone_size: few
cdr3_length: 15
d_call: -
v_call: TRBV7-9
j_call: TRBJ1-6
cdr3_aa: CASSNATALRSPLHF
cdr3_nt: TGTGCCAGCAGTAACGCTACGGCTTTGCGTTCACCCCTCCACTTT

clone_size: few
cdr3_length: 13
d_call: -
v_call: TRBV7-2
j_call: TRBJ2-2
cdr3_aa: CASSLMPGGELFF
cdr3_nt: TGTGCCAGCAGCTTAATGCCCGGCGGGGAGCTGTTTTTT

clone_size: many
cdr3_length: 11
d_call: -
v_call: TRBV30
j_call: TRBJ1-3
cdr3_aa: CAWGSGNTIYF
cdr3_nt: TGTGCCTGGGGTTCTGGAAACACCATATATTTT

clone_size: many
cdr3_length: 11
d_call: -
v_call: TRBV11-2
j_call: TRBJ2-7
cdr3_aa: CASSLREEQYF
cdr3_nt: TGTGCCAGCAGCTTACGGGAGGAGCAGTACTTC

clone_size: many
cdr3_length: 15
d_call: TRBD1
v_call: TRBV14
j_call: TRBJ2-3
cdr3_aa: CASSRQGIRPDTQYF
cdr3_nt: TGTGCCAGCAGCCGACAGGGGATCCGACCAGATACGCAGTATTTT

clone_size: many
cdr3_length: 14
d_call: -
v_call: TRBV28
j_call: TRBJ2-1
cdr3_aa: CASSTLNNNNEQFF
cdr3_nt: TGTGCCAGCAGCACGCTTAATAACAACAATGAGCAGTTCTTC

clone_size: many
cdr3_length: 16
d_call: -
v_call: TRBV5-1
j_call: TRBJ1-4
cdr3_aa: CASSLRGTPSAVGLFF
cdr3_nt: TGCGCCAGCAGCTTGCGCGGGACTCCCTCGGCGGTCGGACTGTTTTTT

clone_size: few
cdr3_length: 12
d_call: -
v_call: TRBV7-9
j_call: TRBJ2-7
cdr3_aa: CASSLGQDEQYF
cdr3_nt: TGTGCCAGCAGCTTGGGTCAGGACGAGCAGTACTTC

clone_size: many
cdr3_length: 13
d_call: -
v_call: TRBV30
j_call: TRBJ2-2
cdr3_aa: CAWREGGPGELFF
cdr3_nt: TGTGCCTGGAGGGAGGGGGGCCCCGGGGAGCTGTTTTTT

clone_size: -
cdr3_length: 14
d_call: TRBD2
v_call: TRBV20-1
j_call: TRBJ2-2
cdr3_aa: CSALGGRNTGELFF
cdr3_nt: TGCAGTGCTCTGGGCGGGAGGAACACCGGGGAGCTGTTTTTT

clone_size: -
cdr3_length: 15
d_call: -
v_call: TRBV27
j_call: TRBJ2-3
cdr3_aa: CASSLSPALTDTQYF
cdr3_nt: TGTGCCAGCAGTTTATCCCCGGCCCTCACAGATACGCAGTATTTT